This T cell receptor beta chain was identified during a study of shared clonotypes between healthy human individuals. Study information: Plates per donor: three CD4 naive, three CD4 memory, two CD8 naive, one CD8 memory. Study-level findings and limits: When compared with the clonotypes that were shared by all four sorted-subset donors, the non-shared clonotypes turned out to have lower generation probabilities.

Germline trimming cut 0 bases from V and 7 bases from J; bases unmatched to any gene: 9. This CDR3 has 16 amino acids. Germline CDR1 is PRHDT and CDR2 is FYEKMQ (reference sequence). Comment on this clone: Its antigen is still unknown.

Nashville, Tennessee was home to all donors, who were Caucasian adults. The authors' processing: Junction-only sequences produced by ImmunoSEQ had no quality scores, so filtering differed. The assay was immunoSEQ multiplex PCR, and TCRdb's table has in-frame clones only and misses some. V and J calls and clone size are those listed in that table; D and trimming were worked out from the DNA. The table lists 650,000 to 750,000 clones, around 72% of them singletons, with approximately 1.8% in the top ten. The specimen sequenced was memory CD4+ T cells sorted from blood. Subset noted: CD45RA-negative fraction. The source is a woman aged 25 to 39 in good health. V and J are TRBV13 and TRBJ2-5; 9 nucleotides align to TRBD1. The CDR3, as DNA: TGTGCCAGCAGCTTAGGGAGGGACAGGGTTCGGGTGACCCAGTACTTC. Translation gives CASSLGRDRVRVTQYF.